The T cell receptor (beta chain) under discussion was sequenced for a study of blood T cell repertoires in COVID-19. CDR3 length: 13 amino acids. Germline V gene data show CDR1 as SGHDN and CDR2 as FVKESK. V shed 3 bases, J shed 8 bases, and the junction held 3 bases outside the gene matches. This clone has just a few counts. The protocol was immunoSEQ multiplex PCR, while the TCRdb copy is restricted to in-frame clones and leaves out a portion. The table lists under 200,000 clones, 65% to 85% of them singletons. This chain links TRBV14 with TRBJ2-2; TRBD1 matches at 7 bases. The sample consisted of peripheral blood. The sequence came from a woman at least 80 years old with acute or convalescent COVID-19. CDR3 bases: TGTGCCAGCAGCCATAGGGGGCTTGGGGAGCTGTTTTTT. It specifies CASSHRGLGELFF. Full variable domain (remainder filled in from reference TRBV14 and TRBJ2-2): EAGVTQFPSHSVIEKGQTVTLRCDPISGHDNLYWYRRVMGKEIKFLLHFVKESKQDESGMPNNRFLAERTGGTYSTLKVQPAELEDSGVYFCASSHRGLGELFFGEGSRLTVL.